What follows is one T cell receptor (beta chain) and its context. Its specific antigen is unknown. Nothing much larger sits one base from this clone, and base qualities are not available. The sample is drawn from a study of CD8+ T cells in alopecia areata (dated by TCRdb to 2016 to 2019). For context, the study as a whole: Treated patients were enrolled in an open-label pilot trial of oral tofacitinib at 5 to 10 mg twice daily for moderate-to-severe alopecia areata. Patients stayed on tofacitinib for 6 to 18 months and then had 6 months of follow-up off drug so that delayed response and recurrence could be assessed. Scalp tissue and sorted CD4+ and CD8+ peripheral blood T cells from patchy and totalis/universalis alopecia areata patients and from healthy controls were covered by human TCRbeta sequencing. RNA came from the PAXgene miRNA kit for fixed scalp, the miRNeasy kit for PBMCs, and the RNeasy kit for mouse skin. Amplification of TCRbeta CDR3 regions was done by immunoSEQ multiplex PCR using 35 Vbeta forward primers and 13 Jbeta reverse primers. Scalp clonality was compared among normal scalp (n=4), patchy alopecia areata scalp (n=8), and alopecia totalis/universalis scalp (n=8). High-throughput TCRbeta sequencing was used to examine T cell clonal expansion in alopecia areata in both the C3H/HeJ mouse model and human patients. Biopsies were taken from tofacitinib-treated patients at baseline and again at 4 and 24 weeks into treatment, and several of those patients also had a later scalp biopsy. The paper's findings and limits, for the study overall: Scalp TCR repertoire analysis is complicated because resident alphabeta T cells in normal human skin are also sequenced, whereas mouse skin is dominated by gammadelta T cells. Compared with mice, TCR sequences shared between patients were less clear, possibly partly because of HLA diversity across the patient population. Compared with normal scalp, lesional scalp, particularly in alopecia totalis/universalis, had higher clonality and more expanded CD8+ clones, which suggests antigenic drive.

The time point label for this specimen denotes: baseline before oral tofacitinib. Peripheral blood and lesional scalp punch biopsies were obtained from patients with alopecia areata. PBMCs were isolated by density centrifugation and stained for CD3, CD4 and CD8, after which CD4+ and CD8+ T cells were sorted on a FACSAria. The CDR3 has 14 amino acids, counting the end cysteine and phenylalanine. Of the read, only the CDR3 DNA is kept; its 42 bases are in frame from base 1. The library came from the immunoSEQ multiplex PCR assay. For TCR sequencing, RNA was extracted from every sample and reverse transcribed into cDNA to serve as template. SuperScript III was used for first-strand cDNA synthesis, primed with a 2:1 mix of oligo-dT and random hexamers. Amplification bias was assessed with a synthetic immune receptor repertoire, and residual bias was removed computationally. The published analysis was carried out like this. After raw reads were preprocessed to remove errors, the CDR3 was defined following IMGT conventions as running from the conserved cysteine to phenylalanine. Clonality was computed as 1 minus the Shannon entropy, with the entropy normalized by log2 of the number of productive unique TCRs. CD4 or CD8 identity of scalp clones was inferred by cross-referencing scalp TCRbeta sequences with sorted blood CD4 and CD8 repertoires. As stored in TCRdb, this immuneACCESS dataset retains in-frame rearrangements with V and J assigned. A fraction of the clones does not appear; measured against another copy, unresolved V genes explain less than half of the discrepancy, and the remainder lacks a known reason. V, J and clone size are those of that table, while D and trimming were read from the DNA. This sample has 60,000 to 70,000 clones in its table, and 45% to 50% of those were observed once. The ten largest make up about 18% of the sample.

The source of this sequence is a human donor with alopecia areata. The V gene is TRBV21-1 and the J gene is TRBJ1-5; the tabulated D call, TRBD1, remains unverified against the DNA. TRBV21-1 has pseudogene status. The source material was CD8+ T cells sorted from blood, sampled at week 0. In nucleotide form, the sequence is TGTGCCAGCAGCGGACAGGGTGGCGATCAGCCCCAGCATTTT. It codes for CASSGQGGDQPQHF.